The 26 T cell receptor beta chains below come from one sample, sequenced in a study of technical replicates of blood from a handful of donors. Generated by immunoSEQ multiplex PCR, the TCRdb table keeps only in-frame clones and is missing some. This sample has about 70,000 clones, with about 90% found just once. The sequencing sample was made of PBMCs. The receptors were gathered from a human donor in good health. Some clones in this sample may be carry-over from other donors' samples.

The V and J genes are TRBV27 and TRBJ2-7, with D perhaps matching TRBD1 (5 bases). CDR1 is MNHEY, CDR2 SMNVEV, per germline (reference sequence). The CDR3 is made up of 14 amino acids. V lost 5 bases and J 2 bases, leaving 13 bases between the germline ends. The CDR3 loop reads CASSPDRTTYEQYF. The CDR3 coding sequence is TGTGCCAGCAGTCCCGACAGAACTACCTACGAGCAGTACTTC.

V usage is TRBV6-1 and J usage is TRBJ1-3; tentatively, D is TRBD1 (6 bases). The CDR3 length is 14 residues. Trimming removed 1 base at V and 5 bases at J, with 9 bases between. Germline CDR1 MNHNS, CDR2 SASEGT. Here the CDR3 DNA reads TGTGCCAGCAGTGAAGGGACAGTTCGAAACACCATATATTTT. It is translated as CASSEGTVRNTIYF.

The chain is built from TRBV5-1 and TRBJ2-5, with 11 nucleotides matching TRBD2. J lost 2 bases, V lost 2 bases, and 5 bases had no gene match. The germline V gene encodes CDR1 SGHRS and CDR2 YFSETQ. The CDR3 has 16 residues. The CDR3, as DNA: TGCGCCAGCAGCTTCGCTAGCGGGGGGCCACAAGAGACCCAGTACTTC. Its translation: CASSFASGGPQETQYF.

The chain carries TRBV9 and TRBJ2-1, with a possible D match to TRBD2 (5 bases). Trimming pared 7 bases from V and 0 bases from J, leaving 11 bases between. Germline V gene lookup returns CDR1 SGDLS and CDR2 YYNGEE. The CDR3 sequence is 14 residues long. CDR3 sequence reads: CASAPGSSYNEQFF. In DNA, the CDR3 is TGTGCCAGCGCACCGGGGAGCTCCTACAATGAGCAGTTCTTC.

The gene calls are TRBV18 and TRBJ1-2; D might be TRBD1 (6 bases). The CDR3 is 13 amino acids. Germline loops: CDR1 KGHSH, CDR2 LQKENI. The V end lost 2 bases, the J end lost 5 bases, and 9 bases lay between the germline ends. Here the CDR3 reads CASSPTGPYGYTF. The DNA of the CDR3 is TGTGCCAGCTCACCAACAGGGCCATATGGCTACACCTTC.

The J gene is TRBJ2-2, the V gene TRBV6-1; D unresolved. Germline lookup yields CDR1 MNHNS and CDR2 SASEGT. V dropped 3 bases and J dropped 4 bases, with 3 bases sitting between them. This CDR3 is 12 amino acids long. The CDR3 coding sequence is TGTGCCAGCAGTGACGGCACCGGGGAGCTGTTTTTT. This gives the protein CASSDGTGELFF.

This chain uses TRBV10-3 with TRBJ1-6; D might be TRBD1 (6 bases). The CDR3 runs to 13 residues. Trimming stripped 4 bases from V and 8 bases from J, with 9 bases between. Germline V gene sequence: CDR1 ENHRY, CDR2 SYGVKD. The CDR3 DNA is TGTGCCATCAGTGCCGCAGGGGATTCACCCCTCCACTTT. Residues: CAISAAGDSPLHF.

This clone was seen a single time. The chain carries TRBV7-8 and TRBJ2-5, with 7 bases lining up with TRBD2. Germline V CDR1 and CDR2: SGHVS, FQNEAQ. J lost 4 bases, V lost 1 base, and 9 bases had no gene match. CDR3 length: 16 amino acids. CDR3 amino acids: CASSLGGGRSGETQYF. The CDR3, as DNA: TGTGCCAGCAGCTTAGGTGGCGGGAGAAGCGGAGAGACCCAGTACTTC.

This clone turned up a few times. The CDR3 region is CASSQTDRQPQHF. In DNA form, the CDR3 reads TGTGCCAGCAGCCAAACAGATCGCCAGCCCCAGCATTTT. The J gene is TRBJ1-5, the V gene TRBV16; D is uncertain. Germline V gene sequence: CDR1 KGHSY, CDR2 FQNENV. V gave up 2 bases and J gave up 7 bases, with 9 bases separating them. The CDR3 extends over 13 amino acids.

In this sample, this clone turned up once. V gene TRBV5-4 combines with J gene TRBJ2-7; no definite D call. The CDR3 covers 15 residues. Germline values: CDR1 SGHNT, CDR2 YYREEE (reference sequence). The V gene lost 3 bases and the J gene lost 5 bases, with 18 bases spanning the gap. The CDR3 nucleotides read TGTGCCAGCAGCTCCTCTCTGGGCTATCACAACGAGCAGTACTTC. Protein: CASSSSLGYHNEQYF.

The chain has TRBV9 and TRBJ2-7; possible D gene TRBD1, 5 bases. The CDR3 runs 13 residues. Germline CDR1 SGDLS, CDR2 YYNGEE. V was trimmed by 2 bases and J by 5 bases, leaving 11 bases between them. This chain's CDR3 is CASSVTGSNEQYF. CDR3 bases: TGTGCCAGCAGCGTTACAGGTTCAAACGAGCAGTACTTC.

In its sample, this clone was seen once. V and J are TRBV7-8 and TRBJ1-5; TRBD1 might be the D (5 bases). V was clipped by 1 base and J by 3 bases, with 7 bases between them. CDR1 and CDR2 (germline): SGHVS, FQNEAQ. The CDR3 loop spans 14 amino acids. Written as DNA, the CDR3 is TGTGCCAGCAGCTTAGACAGGTACAATCAGCCCCAGCATTTT. Protein product: CASSLDRYNQPQHF.

This chain connects TRBV7-3 to TRBJ2-7, with 7 bases that match TRBD2. Germline assignment: CDR1 SGHTA and CDR2 FQGTGA. The junction had 12 bases not matched to a gene; V was cut back by 5 bases and J by 5 bases. CDR3 length: 15 residues. CDR3 amino acids: CASSVIGGSANEQYF. The CDR3 DNA sequence: TGTGCCAGCAGCGTAATAGGCGGGAGTGCAAACGAGCAGTACTTC.

The sample holds a few counts of this clone. V and J are TRBV7-9 and TRBJ2-2; 10 nucleotides align to TRBD1. CDR1 is SEHNR and CDR2 is FQNEAQ in the germline V gene (reference sequence). The CDR3 covers 15 residues. V shed 5 bases, J shed 6 bases, and the junction held 6 bases outside the gene matches. The CDR3 sequence is CASSADRGISGELFF. CDR3 DNA sequence: TGTGCCAGCAGCGCGGACAGGGGGATATCCGGGGAGCTGTTTTTT. Full variable domain (missing parts from reference TRBV7-9 and TRBJ2-2): DTGVSQNPRHKITKRGQNVTFRCDPISEHNRLYWYRQTLGQGPEFLTYFQNEAQLEKSRLLSDRFSAERPKGSFSTLEIQRTEQGDSAMYLCASSADRGISGELFFGEGSRLTVL.

The V gene is TRBV10-1, the J gene TRBJ1-1; TRBD1 is a possible D gene (5 bases). Germline V gene data show CDR1 as WNHNN and CDR2 as SYGVQD (reference sequence). With 4 bases removed from V and 8 bases from J, the gap between germline ends came to 11 bases. The CDR3 sequence is 12 residues long. Here the CDR3 reads CASSVPGGEAFF. The CDR3 DNA is TGCGCCAGCAGTGTCCCCGGGGGAGAAGCTTTCTTT.

This clone turned up a few times. The chain recombines TRBV30 with TRBJ1-1; no clear D gene. Trimming pared 4 bases from V and 4 bases from J, leaving 10 bases between. Germline assignment: CDR1 GTSNPN and CDR2 SVGIG (reference sequence). This CDR3 contains 12 residues. CDR3 region: CAWIVPGTEAFF. The DNA for the CDR3 is TGTGCCTGGATAGTTCCGGGCACTGAAGCTTTCTTT. Looking up the rest from reference TRBV30 and TRBJ1-1 gives the full variable domain: SQTIHQWPATLVQPVGSPLSLECTVEGTSNPNLYWYRQAAGRGLQLLFYSVGIGQISSEVPQNLSASRPQDRQFILSSKKLLLSDSGFYLCAWIVPGTEAFFGQGTRLTVV.

This chain uses TRBV25-1 with TRBJ1-2, with a weak D call TRBD1 (6 bases). The germline V gene has CDR1 MGHDK and CDR2 SYGVNS. This CDR3 spans 14 amino acids. V lost 3 bases and J lost 7, with 15 bases in between. CDR3 nucleotides: TGTGCCAGCAGTGACCCGACACCCAGGGGTGGCTACACCTTC. Protein: CASSDPTPRGGYTF.

This chain connects TRBV5-4 to TRBJ2-1, with TRBD2 identical over 8 bases. CDR3 length: 13 amino acids. The V gene's germline CDR1 is SGHNT and CDR2 YYREEE (reference sequence). With 4 bases clipped from V and 6 bases from J, the junction kept 3 bases outside the gene matches. The CDR3 here is CASSGTRGNEQFF. CDR3 bases: TGTGCCAGCAGCGGGACTAGGGGCAATGAGCAGTTCTTC.

The chain combines TRBV7-9 with TRBJ2-3; 9 bases map to TRBD2. The CDR3 extends over 16 amino acids. Germline trimming cut 2 bases from V and 5 bases from J; bases unmatched to any gene: 8. Germline V CDR1 and CDR2: SEHNR, FQNEAQ (reference sequence). CDR3 region: CASSLMERGVGDTQYF. CDR3 DNA sequence: TGTGCCAGCAGCTTAATGGAGCGGGGGGTAGGAGATACGCAGTATTTT.

The chain is built from TRBV6-1 and TRBJ2-3, with 8 bases matching TRBD2. V shed 5 bases and J 4 bases; nucleotides not matched to a gene: 14. The CDR3 has 17 residues. The germline V gene encodes CDR1 MNHNS and CDR2 SASEGT. The CDR3 region has the DNA TGTGCCAGCAGTCAAGACATCGGGGGGGGCTACTCAGATACGCAGTATTTT. Residues: CASSQDIGGGYSDTQYF.

This chain joins TRBV6-5 and TRBJ2-1; tentatively, D is TRBD2 (6 bases). The V and J ends lost 5 bases and 3 bases respectively, with 11 bases between them. The CDR3 is 14 amino acids. Germline V gene lookup returns CDR1 MNHEY and CDR2 SVGAGI. The CDR3 loop reads CASSKGGSYNEQFF. Written as DNA, the CDR3 is TGTGCCAGCAGTAAGGGAGGTAGCTACAATGAGCAGTTCTTC.

This clone was detected a few times. The genes are TRBV2 and TRBJ1-2; the D gene is possibly TRBD1 (6 bases). The CDR3 sequence is 15 residues long. V lost 6 bases to trimming and J lost 2 bases, with 16 bases between them. Per germline, CDR1 SNHLY and CDR2 FYNNEI. The CDR3 DNA follows: TGTGCCAGCAGGCCGGGACAAAACTCAAACTATGGCTACACCTTC. Translation: CASRPGQNSNYGYTF.

The V call is TRBV4-1, the J call TRBJ2-4; D is possibly TRBD2 (6 bases). V dropped 6 bases and J dropped 0 bases, with 15 bases sitting between them. The CDR3 runs to 16 residues. CDR1 and CDR2 from the germline V gene are MGHRA and YSYEKL. The CDR3, as DNA: TGCGCCAGCAGTCTACTCGTGGGGGGAGCCAAAAACATTCAGTACTTC. Translation gives CASSLLVGGAKNIQYF.

The CDR3 coding sequence is TGTGCCAGTTTGAACGACCCCCTGGGAGTGAACACTGAAGCTTTCTTT. Its protein is CASLNDPLGVNTEAFF. The V call is TRBV19, the J call TRBJ1-1; no reliable D call. The CDR3 spans 16 residues. Trimming left V 8 bases short and J 0 bases short, with 19 bases between. The germline V gene encodes CDR1 LNHDA and CDR2 SQIVND (reference sequence). Supplemented by reference TRBV19 and TRBJ1-1, the full variable domain reads DGGITQSPKYLFRKEGQNVTLSCEQNLNHDAMYWYRQDPGQGLRLIYYSQIVNDFQKGDIAEGYSVSREKKESFPLTVTSAQKNPTAFYLCASLNDPLGVNTEAFFGQGTRLTVV.

The genes are TRBV30 and TRBJ1-5; 10 bases are shared with TRBD1. The CDR3 covers 15 residues. The germline CDR1 and CDR2 sequences are GTSNPN and SVGIG (reference sequence). Trimming took 0 bases from V and 7 from J; bases not matched to a gene: 6. CDR3 in DNA: TGTGCCTGGAGTGTACGGACAGGGGGTATGCAGCCCCAGCATTTT. Translated: CAWSVRTGGMQPQHF.

In nucleotides, the CDR3 is TGTGCCAGCAGGGAGAATATAGCGGGAGCCTTTGAGGACCAGTACTTC. Its translation is CASRENIAGAFEDQYF. The V and J genes are TRBV2 and TRBJ2-5; 9 positions agree with TRBD2. CDR3 length equals 16 residues. Trimming cost V 6 bases and J 10 bases; bases outside gene matches: 18. CDR1 is SNHLY, CDR2 FYNNEI, per germline.